This T cell receptor beta chain was sequenced during a study of tissue T cells after allogeneic stem cell transplantation. As to this clone: Gene labels here are mouse ones. The DNA ends 1 residue before the CDR3 does, and the rest of the CDR3 is filled in from the germline J gene.

Germline V lookup: CDR1 GKSSPN, CDR2 SITVG. The CDR3 runs to 14 residues. V dropped 3 bases and J dropped 4; count of bases not matched to a gene: 3. Data came from immunoSEQ multiplex PCR; TCRdb stores just in-frame clones and leaves some out. The sample carries about 22,000 clones, about 70% recorded once. The specimen was blood. This rearrangement joins TRBV31 to TRBJ2-1; 10 positions match TRBD1. The receptor comes from a female BALB/c mouse in good health. The strain's MHC type: H2-d. The CDR3 loop is CAWSRDRGYAEQFF. CDR3 DNA (partial): TGTGCCTGGAGCCGGGACAGGGGTTATGCTGAGCAGTTC.